One sample yielded the 20 T cell receptor beta chains listed below, sequenced in a study of blood T cells in healthy people across ages. Then a second PCR, running about 6 to 11 cycles, was carried out with a sample-barcoded 5' primer and a J-beta primer mix. TCRdb ran MiXCR on the 5' RACE reads and lists one entry per CDR3 protein. This table holds more than 1,400,000 distinct CDR3 sequences, 40% to 50% found once. Material: blood. The receptors originated from a young woman in good health.

Many counts were recorded for this clonotype. This chain connects TRBV5-1 to TRBJ2-3, with 9 nucleotides matching TRBD2. Germline CDR1 SGHRS, CDR2 YFSETQ. The CDR3 contains 16 residues. The trim removed 4 bases at V and 6 bases at J, leaving 12 bases unmatched. The DNA of the CDR3 is TGCGCCAGCAGCACATCAGGACTAGCGATGGGGGATACGCAGTATTTT. Amino acids: CASSTSGLAMGDTQYF.

This clonotype has just one count. This chain uses TRBV20-1 with TRBJ1-5; weak D call: TRBD1 (5 bases). Trimming shortened V by 6 bases and J by 0 bases, and 15 bases separated the two germline ends. The CDR3 covers 15 residues. The germline CDR1 and CDR2 sequences are DFQATT and SNEGSKA (reference sequence). DNA for the CDR3: TGCAGTGCCCGACCGACAGAGGATAGCAATCAGCCCCAGCATTTT. Amino acids: CSARPTEDSNQPQHF.

The gene calls are TRBV5-1 and TRBJ2-7; possibly TRBD1 or TRBD2 for D (5 bases each). The CDR3 is made up of 15 amino acids. CDR1 SGHRS and CDR2 YFSETQ come from the germline V gene. V lost 4 bases to trimming and J lost 1 base, with 15 bases between them. The CDR3 reads CASSPVGVRSYEQYF. The CDR3 DNA reads TGCGCCAGCAGCCCGGTGGGGGTGCGGTCCTACGAGCAGTACTTC.

The DNA for the CDR3 is TGTGCCAGCAGTTACTTTTTAGGATCGTCCTACGAGCAGTACTTC. Protein: CASSYFLGSSYEQYF. The chain links TRBV6-2 or TRBV6-3 to TRBJ2-7; D not certain. The CDR3 is made up of 15 amino acids. V lost 1 base, J lost 1 base, and 11 bases lay in between. CDR1 and CDR2 (germline): MNHEY, SVGEGT.

The chain is built from TRBV19 and TRBJ2-7; weak D call: TRBD1 (6 bases). CDR1 LNHDA and CDR2 SQIVND come from the germline V gene (reference sequence). The CDR3 consists of 15 residues. Trimming stripped 6 bases from V and 0 bases from J, with 15 bases between. The CDR3 bases are TGTGCCAGTAGCACACCGGGACACCTCTCCTACGAGCAGTACTTC. It specifies CASSTPGHLSYEQYF. The whole variable domain, remainder taken from reference TRBV19 and TRBJ2-7, is DGGITQSPKYLFRKEGQNVTLSCEQNLNHDAMYWYRQDPGQGLRLIYYSQIVNDFQKGDIAEGYSVSREKKESFPLTVTSAQKNPTAFYLCASSTPGHLSYEQYFGPGTRLTVT.

This clonotype showed up just once. The gene calls are TRBV6-5 and TRBJ1-2, with D perhaps matching TRBD1 (6 bases). V was cut by 4 bases and J by 0 bases, with 18 bases left in between. Germline CDR1 MNHEY, CDR2 SVGAGI. CDR3 length: 17 residues. CDR3 in amino acids: CASSWGRGTIANYGYTF. The CDR3 DNA reads TGTGCCAGCAGTTGGGGGCGGGGAACTATAGCTAACTATGGCTACACCTTC.

The rearrangement uses TRBV15 and TRBJ1-4, with D hard to call. Trimming took 0 bases from V and 4 from J, leaving 9 bases between them. The CDR3 contains 15 residues. Germline V CDR1 and CDR2: LNHNV, YYDKDF (reference sequence). This chain's CDR3 is CATSREGSRNEKLFF. Here the CDR3 DNA reads TGTGCCACCAGCAGAGAGGGCAGTCGTAATGAAAAACTGTTTTTT.

The V call is TRBV4-2, the J call TRBJ1-4; TRBD1 aligns across 9 bases. Germline V gives CDR1 LGHNA, CDR2 YNFKEQ. The CDR3 is 16 amino acids. The ends lost 6 bases at V and 3 bases at J; junction bases unmatched: 8. The CDR3 is CASSPTGGSANEKLFF. The CDR3 DNA follows: TGTGCCAGCAGTCCCACAGGGGGCTCAGCTAATGAAAAACTGTTTTTT.

The chain links TRBV15 to TRBJ2-3; no clear D. V was pared by 5 bases and J by 3 bases, with 15 bases between. This CDR3 spans 15 amino acids. Germline values: CDR1 LNHNV, CDR2 YYDKDF (reference sequence). The CDR3 nucleotides are TGTGCCACCAGCCGGACGTCCGAAACGACAGATACGCAGTATTTT. Translated: CATSRTSETTDTQYF.

The CDR3 DNA is TGTGCCAGCAGTGAAGTTGTGGCTAGCGCAGCTGGGACGCAGTATTTT. It is translated as CASSEVVASAAGTQYF. The rearrangement uses TRBV6-1 and TRBJ2-3; perhaps TRBD2 as D (6 bases). The V gene lost 1 base and the J gene lost 9 bases, with 20 bases spanning the gap. Germline values: CDR1 MNHNS, CDR2 SASEGT. The CDR3 loop spans 16 amino acids.

This clonotype appeared a single time. V gene TRBV5-4 combines with J gene TRBJ2-2; 7 bases map to TRBD2. The junction had 2 bases not matched to a gene; V was cut back by 0 bases and J by 0 bases. Germline CDR1 and CDR2: SGHNT and YYREEE (reference sequence). The CDR3 sequence is 16 residues long. CDR3 sequence (DNA): TGTGCCAGCAGCTTGGAGGCGGGGGCGAACACCGGGGAGCTGTTTTTT. Translating gives CASSLEAGANTGELFF.

This clonotype was counted between two and nine times. This sequence joins TRBV15 and TRBJ1-1, with D uncertain. With 2 bases removed from V and 3 bases from J, the gap between germline ends came to 10 bases. The V gene's germline CDR1 is LNHNV and CDR2 YYDKDF (reference sequence). This CDR3 comprises 14 residues. The CDR3 region is CATSRPELYTEAFF. In DNA form, the CDR3 reads TGTGCCACCAGCAGACCCGAACTGTACACTGAAGCTTTCTTT.

The chain combines TRBV5-1 with TRBJ2-7; unclear D gene. Trimming removed 4 bases from V and 0 bases from J, with 11 bases in between. Germline V lookup: CDR1 SGHRS, CDR2 YFSETQ. The CDR3 is made up of 14 amino acids. In nucleotides, the CDR3 is TGCGCCAGCAGCCCGGCCGGACCCTCCTACGAGCAGTACTTC. It is translated as CASSPAGPSYEQYF.

This clonotype was picked up a small number of times. The V call is TRBV5-1, the J call TRBJ2-7; 9 nucleotides align to TRBD1. With V trimmed by 5 bases and J by 3 bases, 6 bases remained unmatched. The CDR3 runs 14 residues. CDR1 and CDR2 from the germline V gene are SGHRS and YFSETQ. CDR3: CASRYTGGRYEQYF. In DNA form, the CDR3 reads TGCGCCAGCAGATATACAGGGGGCCGCTACGAGCAGTACTTC.

This clonotype came up a few times. V usage is TRBV19 and J usage is TRBJ1-6, with D tentatively TRBD1 (6 bases). The V and J ends lost 7 bases and 3 bases respectively, with 13 bases between them. The V gene's germline CDR1 is LNHDA and CDR2 SQIVND (reference sequence). This CDR3 is built from 15 residues. This CDR3 is CASTAGTHYNSPLHF. The DNA for the CDR3 is TGTGCCAGTACCGCCGGGACACACTATAATTCACCCCTCCACTTT. Filled out from reference TRBV19 and TRBJ1-6, the complete variable domain reads DGGITQSPKYLFRKEGQNVTLSCEQNLNHDAMYWYRQDPGQGLRLIYYSQIVNDFQKGDIAEGYSVSREKKESFPLTVTSAQKNPTAFYLCASTAGTHYNSPLHFGNGTRLTVT.

This clonotype occurred a few times. This chain uses TRBV27 with TRBJ2-1; tentatively, D is TRBD1 (5 bases). The CDR3 consists of 17 residues. The V and J ends lost 4 bases and 0 bases respectively, with 16 bases between them. The V gene's germline CDR1 is MNHEY and CDR2 SMNVEV (reference sequence). In DNA form, the CDR3 reads TGTGCCAGCAGTTCGCTCTCACAGGTTGCCTCCTACAATGAGCAGTTCTTC. It encodes CASSSLSQVASYNEQFF.

The chain employs TRBV3-1 and TRBJ1-2; D not resolved. This CDR3 is 12 amino acids long. V lost 1 base and J lost 8, with 8 bases in between. Germline V gene lookup returns CDR1 LGHDT and CDR2 YNNKEL (reference sequence). As DNA, the CDR3 is TGTGCCAGCAGCCAAGCTGGCCTGGGCTACACCTTC. Its protein product is CASSQAGLGYTF.

This clonotype turned up a few times. The CDR3 nucleotides read TGTGCCAGCACCGTTCCCGGGACGGTGGTTGTCCTCCACTTT. Protein: CASTVPGTVVVLHF. The chain couples TRBV28 to TRBJ1-6; the D gene is possibly TRBD1 (5 bases). Germline-derived CDR1 and CDR2 are MDHEN and SYDVKM. Deletions cut 7 bases from V and 15 bases from J, with 22 bases between. The CDR3 extends over 14 amino acids.

This clonotype was recorded a few times. Its ends do not fully match the called genes, so a read error is possible. The chain employs TRBV12-3 or TRBV12-4 and TRBJ1-1; D gene ambiguous. This CDR3 region has 12 residues. In nucleotides, the CDR3 is TGTGCCAGCAGTCGATCTGGCACTGAGGCTTTCTTT. Translation: CASSRSGTEAFF.

The V gene is TRBV6-5, the J gene TRBJ1-4; D is possibly TRBD1 (6 bases). There are 14 residues in the CDR3. Between the trimmed V and J ends, which lost 2 bases and 8 bases, there was a span of 12 bases. Germline V gene sequence: CDR1 MNHEY, CDR2 SVGAGI. The CDR3 protein is CASSYVRGHEKLFF. CDR3 coding DNA: TGTGCCAGCAGTTACGTCAGGGGTCACGAAAAACTGTTTTTT.